A single TCR beta chain is shown here with its context. The antigen remains undetermined. The record originates from a study of OX40 agonist ivuxolimab in advanced cancers. Study in general: While on treatment, patients had intravenous ivuxolimab at 0.01 to 10 mg/kg every 2 weeks. Participants, 65% to 85% male, averaged roughly 59 years of age, ranging from roughly 20 to 79.

General observations from the study: Relative to CD4+ cells, CD8+ T cells on average had more expanded clones. Some nonresponders also had low normalized T-cell clonal expansion.

TCRdb's table, derived via immunoSEQ multiplex PCR, lists solely in-frame clones and lacks some. The sample includes about 62,000 clones, roughly 82% of them seen just once. This clonotype originated in an adult with an advanced solid tumor such as melanoma, head and neck, liver or kidney cancer. The input for sequencing was CD4+ or CD8+ T cells sorted from blood, taken in a trial of the OX40 agonist ivuxolimab.

CDR3 coding DNA: TGTGCCAGCAGTGAAAAGTACAGGGTGTCCGGAAACACCATATATTTT. Protein sequence: CASSEKYRVSGNTIYF. The chain links TRBV2 to TRBJ1-3; the D gene is possibly TRBD1 (6 bases). Trimming took off 2 bases at V and 4 bases at J, with 15 bases between the two ends. The germline gives CDR1 SNHLY, CDR2 FYNNEI. CDR3 length equals 16 residues.